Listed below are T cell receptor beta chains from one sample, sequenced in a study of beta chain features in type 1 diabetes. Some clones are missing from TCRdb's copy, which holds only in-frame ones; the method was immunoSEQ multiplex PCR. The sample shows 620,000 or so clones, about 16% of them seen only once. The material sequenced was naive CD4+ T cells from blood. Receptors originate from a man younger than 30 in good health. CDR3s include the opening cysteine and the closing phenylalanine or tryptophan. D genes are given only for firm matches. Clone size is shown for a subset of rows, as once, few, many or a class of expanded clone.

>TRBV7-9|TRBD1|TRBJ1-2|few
CASSLDRGYYGYTF
TGTGCCAGCAGCTTAGACAGGGGATACTATGGCTACACCTTC
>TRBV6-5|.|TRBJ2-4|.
CASSYSDLQGGNIQYF
TGTGCCAGCAGTTACTCGGATCTTCAGGGGGGGAACATTCAGTACTTC
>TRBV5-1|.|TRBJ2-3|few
CASSLAVFDTQYF
TGCGCCAGCAGCTTGGCAGTTTTTGATACGCAGTATTTT
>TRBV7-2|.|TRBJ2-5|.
CASSSGLLPKAHF
TGTGCCAGCAGCTCCGGACTTCTTCCAAAGGCGCACTTC
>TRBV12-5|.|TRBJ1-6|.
CASSTTDNSPLHF
TGTGCTAGTAGTACGACAGATAATTCACCCCTCCACTTT
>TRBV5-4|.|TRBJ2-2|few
CASSLDSYANTGELFF
TGTGCCAGCAGCTTGGATTCTTACGCGAACACCGGGGAGCTGTTTTTT
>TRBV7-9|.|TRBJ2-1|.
CASSFFPSNEQFF
TGTGCCAGCAGCTTCTTCCCATCCAATGAGCAGTTCTTC
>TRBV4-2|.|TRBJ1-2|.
CASSQDVTGFYGYTF
TGTGCCAGCAGCCAAGACGTAACGGGGTTCTATGGCTACACCTTC
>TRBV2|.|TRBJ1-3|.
CASLDRLTSGNTIYF
TGTGCCAGCCTAGATCGACTGACCTCTGGAAACACCATATATTTT
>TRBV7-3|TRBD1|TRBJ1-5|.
CASSLTGNSNQPQHF
TGTGCCAGCAGCTTGACAGGGAATAGCAATCAGCCCCAGCATTTT
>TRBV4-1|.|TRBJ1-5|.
CASSQGSGRNQPQHF
TGCGCCAGCAGCCAGGGCTCGGGACGCAATCAGCCCCAGCATTTT
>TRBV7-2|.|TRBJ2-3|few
CASSLVGAWATDTQYF
TGTGCCAGCAGCTTAGTAGGTGCTTGGGCCACAGATACGCAGTATTTT
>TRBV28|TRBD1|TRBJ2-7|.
CASRPQGAGYEQYF
TGTGCCAGCAGACCACAGGGGGCGGGTTACGAGCAGTACTTC
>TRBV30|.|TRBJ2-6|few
CAWSVPGANVLTF
TGTGCCTGGAGTGTACCCGGGGCCAACGTCCTGACTTTC
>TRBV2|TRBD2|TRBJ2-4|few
CASSNTGTSPQNIQYF
TGTGCCAGCAGCAACACCGGGACTAGCCCCCAAAACATTCAGTACTTC
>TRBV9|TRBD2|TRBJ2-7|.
CASSVDGSGASSYEQYF
TGTGCCAGCAGCGTAGATGGGAGCGGGGCGAGCTCCTACGAGCAGTACTTC
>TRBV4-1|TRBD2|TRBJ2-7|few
CASSQDQREEDEQYF
TGCGCCAGCAGCCAAGATCAGCGGGAGGAAGACGAGCAGTACTTC
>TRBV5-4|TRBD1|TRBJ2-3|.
CASSRDRPITDTQYF
TGTGCCAGCAGCCGGGACAGGCCGATCACAGATACGCAGTATTTT
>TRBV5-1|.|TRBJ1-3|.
CASSFDRSGNTIYF
TGCGCCAGCAGCTTCGACAGGTCTGGAAACACCATATATTTT
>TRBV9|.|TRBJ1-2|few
CASSVEGGGYGYGYTF
TGTGCCAGCAGCGTAGAGGGCGGGGGGTACGGCTATGGCTACACCTTC
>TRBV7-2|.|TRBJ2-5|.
CASSLGGAQYF
TGTGCCAGCAGCTTAGGGGGGGCCCAGTACTTC
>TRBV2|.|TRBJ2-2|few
CASSGQATGELFF
TGTGCCAGCAGTGGACAGGCGACCGGGGAGCTGTTTTTT
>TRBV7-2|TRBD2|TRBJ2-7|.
CASSPRASGGSYEQYF
TGTGCCAGCAGCCCTCGGGCTAGCGGGGGCTCCTACGAGCAGTACTTC
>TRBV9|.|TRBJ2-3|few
CASSVEPAGRTDTQYF
TGTGCCAGCAGCGTAGAGCCGGCGGGAAGAACAGATACGCAGTATTTT
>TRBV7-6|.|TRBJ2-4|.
CASSPGQFQPRAKNIQYF
TGTGCCAGCAGCCCAGGACAGTTTCAACCCCGGGCCAAAAACATTCAGTACTTC
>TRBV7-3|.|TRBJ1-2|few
CASSLSGRKGTYGYTF
TGTGCCAGCAGCTTAAGCGGACGTAAGGGAACCTATGGCTACACCTTC
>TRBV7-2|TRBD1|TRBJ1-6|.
CASSPRTGENSPLHF
TGTGCCAGCAGCCCTCGGACAGGGGAGAATTCACCCCTCCACTTT
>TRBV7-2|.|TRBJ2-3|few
CASSDWGRTDTQYF
TGTGCCAGCAGCGATTGGGGACGCACAGATACGCAGTATTTT
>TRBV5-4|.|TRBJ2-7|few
CASSLVGRQAEQYF
TGTGCCAGCAGCTTGGTCGGGCGGCAGGCCGAGCAGTACTTC
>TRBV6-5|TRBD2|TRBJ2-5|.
CASSPTSGRVKTQYF
TGTGCCAGCAGTCCTACTAGCGGGAGAGTGAAGACCCAGTACTTC
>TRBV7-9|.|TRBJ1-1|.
CASSTQTRNTEAFF
TGTGCCAGCAGCACTCAAACTAGAAACACTGAAGCTTTCTTT
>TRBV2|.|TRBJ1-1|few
CASSERAGVQAFF
TGTGCCAGCAGTGAAAGGGCAGGTGTTCAGGCTTTCTTT